The clone carrying this T cell receptor (beta chain) was seen many times. Its antigen remains unknown. The V segment lost 7 bases and the J segment 6 bases; nucleotides outside the gene matches: 5. Germline CDR1 is MNHEY and CDR2 is SMNVEV (reference sequence). The CDR3 contains 14 residues. TCRdb processed the RACE reads anew with MiXCR; each CDR3 protein has one entry. The sample comprises about 43,000 distinct CDR3 sequences, less than 4% of which are singletons, and about 6.2% rests with the top ten. This entry belongs to a study of human T cells and chemical hapten exposure. On the study more broadly: Diphenylcyclopropenone was applied weekly to patients' scalps across the approximately 25-week study.

Time point in this sample: patch test 2, 6 weeks after DPC sensitization. Regarding treatment: therapeutic diphenylcyclopropenone sensitization with weekly scalp DPC. Overall study results and limits: Patch test score rose with PT1 expanded TCR count, significant at thresholds 8, 16 and 32, not 4. Unchanged with DPC sensitization were TCRs above 1 in 1000 frequency.

The material sequenced was whole blood, taken in connection with sensitization to the hapten diphenylcyclopropenone (DPC). This TCR was sampled from a man aged 35-49 years with alopecia areata. Some clones in this sample may be carry-over from other donors' samples. The rearrangement links TRBV27 to TRBJ2-2; 10 bases agree with TRBD1. The CDR3 DNA reads as TGTGCCAGCAAGACAGGGGGCGGTGCCGGGGAGCTGTTTTTT. It is translated as CASKTGGGAGELFF.